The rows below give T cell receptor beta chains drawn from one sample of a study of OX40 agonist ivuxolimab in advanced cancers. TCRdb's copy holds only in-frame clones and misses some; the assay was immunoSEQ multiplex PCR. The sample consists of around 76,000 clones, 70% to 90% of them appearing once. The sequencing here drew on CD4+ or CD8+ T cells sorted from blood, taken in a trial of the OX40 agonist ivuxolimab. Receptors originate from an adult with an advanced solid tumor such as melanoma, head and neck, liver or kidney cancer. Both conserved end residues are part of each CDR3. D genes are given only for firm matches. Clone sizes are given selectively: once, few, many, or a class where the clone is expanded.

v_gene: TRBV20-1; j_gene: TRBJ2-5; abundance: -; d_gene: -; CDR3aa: CSAGRQETQYF; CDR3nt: TGCAGTGCTGGCCGCCAAGAGACCCAGTACTTC
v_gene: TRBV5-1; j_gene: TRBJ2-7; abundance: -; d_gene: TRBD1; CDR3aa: CASSALTGGPGIRQYF; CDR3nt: TGCGCCAGCAGCGCCCTAACAGGGGGCCCGGGTATTCGGCAGTACTTC
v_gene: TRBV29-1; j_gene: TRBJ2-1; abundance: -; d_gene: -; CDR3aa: CSALGGPSSYNEQFF; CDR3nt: TGCAGCGCCCTCGGGGGGCCTAGCTCCTACAATGAGCAGTTCTTC
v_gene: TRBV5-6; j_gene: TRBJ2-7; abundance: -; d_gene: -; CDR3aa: CASGLGGVEQYF; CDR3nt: TGTGCCAGCGGGTTGGGTGGGGTCGAGCAGTACTTC
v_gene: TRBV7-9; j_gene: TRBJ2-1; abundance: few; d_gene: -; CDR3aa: CASSKRGAGEYNEQFF; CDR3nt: TGTGCCAGCAGTAAGAGAGGGGCAGGCGAATACAATGAGCAGTTCTTC
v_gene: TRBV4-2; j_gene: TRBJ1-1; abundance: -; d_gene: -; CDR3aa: CASSRRLLTNTEAFF; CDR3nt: TGTGCCAGCAGCCGGAGACTACTTACAAACACTGAAGCTTTCTTT
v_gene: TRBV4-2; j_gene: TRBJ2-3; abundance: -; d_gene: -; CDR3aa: CASSQEADASTDTQYF; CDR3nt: TGTGCCAGCAGCCAAGAGGCCGATGCTAGCACAGATACGCAGTATTTT
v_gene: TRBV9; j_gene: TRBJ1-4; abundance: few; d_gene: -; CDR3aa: CASSPPGTNEKLFF; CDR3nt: TGTGCCAGCAGCCCCCCGGGCACTAATGAAAAACTGTTTTTT
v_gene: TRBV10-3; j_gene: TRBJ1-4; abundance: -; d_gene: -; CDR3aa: CAISERQNEKLFF; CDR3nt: TGTGCCATCAGTGAACGACAGAATGAAAAACTGTTTTTT
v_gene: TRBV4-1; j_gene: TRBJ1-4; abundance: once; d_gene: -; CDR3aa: CASSQRTPSTNEKLFF; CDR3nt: TGCGCCAGCAGCCAGAGGACCCCCTCAACTAATGAAAAACTGTTTTTT
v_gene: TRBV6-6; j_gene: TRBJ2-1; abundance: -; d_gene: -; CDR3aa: CASRLADEQFF; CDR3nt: TGTGCCAGCAGACTAGCAGATGAGCAGTTCTTC
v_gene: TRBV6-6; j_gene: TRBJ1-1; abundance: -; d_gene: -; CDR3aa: CASRNPSGSEAFF; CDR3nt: TGTGCCAGCAGAAACCCGTCCGGGAGTGAAGCTTTCTTT
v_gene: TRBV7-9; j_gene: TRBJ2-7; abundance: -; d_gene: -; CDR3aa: CASRRGGMDEQYF; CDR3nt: TGTGCCAGCCGTAGAGGGGGGATGGACGAGCAGTACTTC
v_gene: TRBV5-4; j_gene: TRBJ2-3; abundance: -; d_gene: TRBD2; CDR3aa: CASSLYGAGRPPDTQYF; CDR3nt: TGTGCCAGCAGCTTGTATGGAGCCGGGAGGCCCCCGGATACGCAGTATTTT
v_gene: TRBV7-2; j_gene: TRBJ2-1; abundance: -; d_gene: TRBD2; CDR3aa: CASSLGHTGGGNEQFF; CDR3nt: TGTGCCAGCAGCTTAGGGCACACGGGAGGCGGCAATGAGCAGTTCTTC
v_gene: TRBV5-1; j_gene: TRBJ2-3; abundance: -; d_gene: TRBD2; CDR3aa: CASSTLAGGGSTDTQYF; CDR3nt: TGCGCCAGCAGCACCTTAGCGGGAGGGGGGAGCACAGATACGCAGTATTTT
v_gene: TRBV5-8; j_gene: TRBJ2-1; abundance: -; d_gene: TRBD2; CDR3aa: CASSSWGLAGNEQFF; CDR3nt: TGTGCCAGCAGTTCCTGGGGACTAGCGGGAAATGAGCAGTTCTTC
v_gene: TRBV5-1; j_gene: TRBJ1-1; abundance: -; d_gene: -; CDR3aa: CASSIAGVPNTEAFF; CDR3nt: TGCGCCAGCAGCATAGCAGGGGTCCCGAACACTGAAGCTTTCTTT
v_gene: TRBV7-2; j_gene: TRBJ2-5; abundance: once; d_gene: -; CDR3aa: CASSFGGVETQYF; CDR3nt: TGTGCCAGCAGCTTCGGCGGGGTCGAGACCCAGTACTTC
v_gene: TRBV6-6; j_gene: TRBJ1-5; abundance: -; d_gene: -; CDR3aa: CASNLNGPNQPQHF; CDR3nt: TGTGCCAGCAACCTTAACGGGCCCAATCAGCCCCAGCATTTT
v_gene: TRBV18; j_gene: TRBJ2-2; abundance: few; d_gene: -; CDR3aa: CASSPPNTGELFF; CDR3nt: TGTGCCAGCTCACCACCGAACACCGGGGAGCTGTTTTTT
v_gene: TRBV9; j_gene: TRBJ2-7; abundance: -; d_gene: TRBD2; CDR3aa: CASSDRAGGSYEQYF; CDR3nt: TGTGCCAGCAGCGATCGAGCGGGAGGATCCTACGAGCAGTACTTC
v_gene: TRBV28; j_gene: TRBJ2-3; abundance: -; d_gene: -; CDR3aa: CASSLFSGGGTDTQYF; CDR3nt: TGTGCCAGCAGTTTATTTTCTGGGGGCGGCACAGATACGCAGTATTTT
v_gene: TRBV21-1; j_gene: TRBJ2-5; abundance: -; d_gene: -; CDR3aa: CASSLRGETAQETQYF; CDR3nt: TGTGCCAGCAGTCTCAGGGGGGAAACAGCCCAAGAGACCCAGTACTTC
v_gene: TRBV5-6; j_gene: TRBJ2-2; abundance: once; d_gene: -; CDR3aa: CASSLEVTSLTGELFF; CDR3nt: TGTGCCAGCAGCTTAGAGGTGACTTCCCTAACCGGGGAGCTGTTTTTT
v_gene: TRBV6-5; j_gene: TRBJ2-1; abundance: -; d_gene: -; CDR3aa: CASSYSGEGEQFF; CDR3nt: TGTGCCAGCAGTTACTCGGGTGAGGGGGAGCAGTTCTTC
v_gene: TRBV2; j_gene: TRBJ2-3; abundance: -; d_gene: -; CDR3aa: CASASEPQPYTQYF; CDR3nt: TGTGCCAGCGCTTCAGAGCCCCAACCTTATACGCAGTATTTT
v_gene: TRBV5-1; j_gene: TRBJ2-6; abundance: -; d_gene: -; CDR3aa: CASSFGSSGANVLTF; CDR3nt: TGCGCCAGCAGCTTTGGGAGCTCTGGGGCCAACGTCCTGACTTTC
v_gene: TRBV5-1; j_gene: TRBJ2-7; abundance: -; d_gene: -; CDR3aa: CASRTNFGTSSYEQYF; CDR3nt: TGCGCCAGCAGAACGAACTTCGGGACGTCCTCCTACGAGCAGTACTTC
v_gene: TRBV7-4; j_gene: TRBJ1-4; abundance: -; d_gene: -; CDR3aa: CASSLRGSEKLFF; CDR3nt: TGTGCCAGCAGCTTGCGGGGCAGCGAAAAACTGTTTTTT
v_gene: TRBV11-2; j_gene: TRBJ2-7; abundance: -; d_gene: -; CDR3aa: CASSLVTSYEQYF; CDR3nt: TGTGCCAGCAGCTTAGTTACTAGCTACGAGCAGTACTTC
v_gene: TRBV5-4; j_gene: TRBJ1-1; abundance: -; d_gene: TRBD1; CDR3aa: CASSLPHRGGWAFF; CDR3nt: TGTGCCAGCAGCCTTCCGCACAGGGGAGGTTGGGCTTTCTTT
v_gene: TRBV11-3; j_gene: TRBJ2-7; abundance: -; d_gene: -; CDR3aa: CASSPTGMAYEQYF; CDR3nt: TGTGCCAGCAGCCCCACAGGGATGGCCTACGAGCAGTACTTC
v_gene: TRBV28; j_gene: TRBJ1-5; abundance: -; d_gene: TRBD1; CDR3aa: CASSFLDRGFQPQHF; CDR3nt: TGTGCCAGCAGTTTTTTGGACAGGGGATTTCAGCCCCAGCATTTT
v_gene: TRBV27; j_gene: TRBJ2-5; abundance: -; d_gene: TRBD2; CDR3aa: CASRSLLAGETKTQYF; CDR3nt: TGTGCCAGCAGATCCCTCCTAGCGGGGGAGACGAAGACCCAGTACTTC
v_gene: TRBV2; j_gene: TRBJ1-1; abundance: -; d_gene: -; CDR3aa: CASSERTGNTEAFF; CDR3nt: TGTGCCAGCAGTGAAAGGACTGGGAACACTGAAGCTTTCTTT
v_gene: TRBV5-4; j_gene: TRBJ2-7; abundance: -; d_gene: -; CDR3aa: CASSFWDTSSPSYEQYF; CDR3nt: TGTGCCAGCAGCTTCTGGGATACTAGCAGTCCCTCCTACGAGCAGTACTTC
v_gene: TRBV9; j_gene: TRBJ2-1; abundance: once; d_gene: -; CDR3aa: CASSAEGLSYNEQFF; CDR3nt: TGTGCCAGCAGCGCAGAGGGGTTATCCTACAATGAGCAGTTCTTC
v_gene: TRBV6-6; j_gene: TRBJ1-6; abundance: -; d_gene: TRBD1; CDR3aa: CASRRTGDNSPLHF; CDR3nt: TGTGCCAGCAGACGGACAGGGGACAATTCACCCCTCCACTTT
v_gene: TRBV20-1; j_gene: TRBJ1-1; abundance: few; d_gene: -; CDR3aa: CSALKSTEAFF; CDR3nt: TGCAGTGCCCTAAAGTCCACTGAAGCTTTCTTT
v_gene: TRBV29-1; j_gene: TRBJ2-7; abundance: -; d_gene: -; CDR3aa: CSVGEGGYEQYF; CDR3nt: TGCAGCGTTGGGGAGGGGGGGTACGAGCAGTACTTC
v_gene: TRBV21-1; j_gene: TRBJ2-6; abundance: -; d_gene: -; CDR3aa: CASSKVGPGLAGGNSGANVLTF; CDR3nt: TGTGCCAGCAGCAAAGTAGGTCCCGGACTAGCGGGAGGTAACTCTGGGGCCAACGTCCTGACTTTC
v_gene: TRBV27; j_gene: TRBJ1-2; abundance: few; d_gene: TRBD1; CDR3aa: CASSLWGQGTFVYGYTF; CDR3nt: TGTGCCAGCAGTTTATGGGGACAGGGGACCTTTGTCTATGGCTACACCTTC
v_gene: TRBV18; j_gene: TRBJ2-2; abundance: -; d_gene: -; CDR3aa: CASSPSLATGELFF; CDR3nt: TGTGCCAGCTCACCATCTTTAGCGACCGGGGAGCTGTTTTTT
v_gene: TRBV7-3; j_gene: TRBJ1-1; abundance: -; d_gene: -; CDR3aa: CASSFLGGLNTEAFF; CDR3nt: TGTGCCAGCAGCTTTCTAGGGGGGTTGAACACTGAAGCTTTCTTT